This T cell receptor beta chain was sequenced during a study of T cells after somatic rescue of genetic block. Sequenced by immunoSEQ multiplex PCR; TCRdb stores in-frame clones only, minus some. The table includes fewer than 150,000 clones, approximately 90% detected once. Germline values: CDR1 PRHDT, CDR2 FYEKMQ (reference sequence). This CDR3 spans 16 amino acids. V trimming: 1 base; J trimming: 0 bases; junction bases outside the gene matches: 3. The chain recombines TRBV13 with TRBJ1-3; TRBD1 matches 7 bases. The origin of this receptor is a woman between 18 and 30 years old. Sequenced material: peripheral blood mononuclear cells (PBMCs). The CDR3 region has the DNA TGTGCCAGCAGCTTAGAGGGGACAGCCTCTGGAAACACCATATATTTT. This sequence encodes CASSLEGTASGNTIYF.